This T cell receptor beta chain stems from a study of cytomegalovirus exposure and HLA in healthy donors. General study results and limits: CMV serostatus was the only recorded immune exposure for donors. A later analysis linked a missense DCLRE1C variant to TCR beta V- and J-gene trimming. In presence/absence analyses, roughly uniform sequencing depth across donors was assumed.

Worth noting for this clone: Its matching antigen is unknown.

The PCR ran on 60 Vbeta and 13 Jbeta primers. Sequencing was performed with immunoSEQ multiplex PCR; in TCRdb, only in-frame clones are kept and a portion is missing. The sample lists approximately 150,000 clones, 70% occurring once. The length of the CDR3 is 13 residues. Trimming pared 0 bases from V and 6 bases from J, leaving 5 bases between. Germline V gene data show CDR1 as MNHEY and CDR2 as SVGAGI. The sequenced material came from PBMCs. This receptor was obtained from a man younger than 30 in good health and CMV-seropositive. V and J are TRBV6-5 and TRBJ2-2; D unresolved. Here the CDR3 reads CASSYSSSGELFF. In DNA form, the CDR3 reads TGTGCCAGCAGTTACTCGTCGTCCGGGGAGCTGTTTTTT.